The TCR beta chain described here comes from a study of blood T cell repertoires in COVID-19. The method was immunoSEQ multiplex PCR; TCRdb's version includes in-frame clones alone and lacks a portion of them. The sample holds roughly 8,600 clones; 84% are singletons and the top ten take 18%. CDR1 MGHRA and CDR2 YSYEKL come from the germline V gene. This CDR3 comprises 22 residues. The ends lost 4 bases at V and 9 bases at J; junction bases unmatched: 30. This clone was seen a few times. The chain combines TRBV4-1 with TRBJ2-1; 10 bases fit TRBD2. Sample: peripheral blood. This sequence originates from a human donor with active COVID-19. The donor label of this sample is uncertain. The CDR3 nucleotides are TGCGCCAGCAGCCTGCCCTTGGGGAGCGGGAGGGGAGGCGGGATATTACCCGGTGAGCAGTTCTTC. Translating gives CASSLPLGSGRGGGILPGEQFF.